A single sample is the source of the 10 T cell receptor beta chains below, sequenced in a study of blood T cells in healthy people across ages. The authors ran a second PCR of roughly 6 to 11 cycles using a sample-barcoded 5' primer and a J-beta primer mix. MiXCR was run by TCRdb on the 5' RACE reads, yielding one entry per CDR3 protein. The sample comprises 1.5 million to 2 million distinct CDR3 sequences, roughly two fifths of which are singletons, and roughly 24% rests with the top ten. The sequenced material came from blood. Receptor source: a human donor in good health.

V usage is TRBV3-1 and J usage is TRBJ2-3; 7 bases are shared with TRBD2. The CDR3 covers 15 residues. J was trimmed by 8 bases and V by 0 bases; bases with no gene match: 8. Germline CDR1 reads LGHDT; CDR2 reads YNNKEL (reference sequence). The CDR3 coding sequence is TGTGCCAGCAGCCAAGACTGGCGGGGGTCGGGTACGCAGTATTTT. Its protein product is CASSQDWRGSGTQYF.

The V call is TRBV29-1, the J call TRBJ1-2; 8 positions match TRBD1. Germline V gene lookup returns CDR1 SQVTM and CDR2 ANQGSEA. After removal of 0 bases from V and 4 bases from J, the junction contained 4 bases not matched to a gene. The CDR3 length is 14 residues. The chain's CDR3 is CSVEDPDRAYGYTF. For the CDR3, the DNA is TGCAGCGTTGAAGATCCGGACAGGGCCTATGGCTACACCTTC. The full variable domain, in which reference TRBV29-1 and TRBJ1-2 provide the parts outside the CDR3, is SAVISQKPSRDICQRGTSLTIQCQVDSQVTMMFWYRQQPGQSLTLIATANQGSEATYESGFVIDKFPISRPNLTFSTLTVSNMSPEDSSIYLCSVEDPDRAYGYTFGSGTRLTVV.

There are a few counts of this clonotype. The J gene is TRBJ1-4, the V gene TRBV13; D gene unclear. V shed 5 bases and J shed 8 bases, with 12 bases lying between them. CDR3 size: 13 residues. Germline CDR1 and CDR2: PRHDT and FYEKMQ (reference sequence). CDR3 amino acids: CASSPPGWEKLFF. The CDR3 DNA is TGTGCCAGCAGCCCACCGGGATGGGAAAAACTGTTTTTT.

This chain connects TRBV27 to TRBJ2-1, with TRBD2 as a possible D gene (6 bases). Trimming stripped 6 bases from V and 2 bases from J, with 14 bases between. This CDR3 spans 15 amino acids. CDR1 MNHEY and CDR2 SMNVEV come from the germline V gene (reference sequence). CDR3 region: CASRPGTSTYNEQFF. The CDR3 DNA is TGTGCCAGCAGACCTGGGACTTCGACCTACAATGAGCAGTTCTTC.

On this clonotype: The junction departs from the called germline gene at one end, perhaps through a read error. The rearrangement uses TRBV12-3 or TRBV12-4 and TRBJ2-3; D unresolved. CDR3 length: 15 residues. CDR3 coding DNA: TGTGCCAGCAGTCGTAGCACTTCGAGCGCAGATGCGCAGTATTTT. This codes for CASSRSTSSADAQYF.

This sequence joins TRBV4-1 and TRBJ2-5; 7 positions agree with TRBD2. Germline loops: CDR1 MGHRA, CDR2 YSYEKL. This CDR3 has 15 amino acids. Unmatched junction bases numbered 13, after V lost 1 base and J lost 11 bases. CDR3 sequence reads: CASSQVQSAGREQYF. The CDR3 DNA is TGCGCCAGCAGCCAAGTGCAGTCGGCAGGGCGGGAGCAGTACTTC.

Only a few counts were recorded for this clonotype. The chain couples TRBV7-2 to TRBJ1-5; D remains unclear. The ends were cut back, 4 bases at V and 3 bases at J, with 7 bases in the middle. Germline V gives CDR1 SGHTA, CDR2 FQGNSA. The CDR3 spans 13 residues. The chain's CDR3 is CASSSDINQPQHF. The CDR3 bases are TGTGCCAGCAGCTCTGACATCAATCAGCCCCAGCATTTT.

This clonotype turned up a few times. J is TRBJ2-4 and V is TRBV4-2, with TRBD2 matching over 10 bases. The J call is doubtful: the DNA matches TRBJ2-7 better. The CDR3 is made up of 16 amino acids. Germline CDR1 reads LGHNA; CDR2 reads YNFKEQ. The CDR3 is CASSQGASGGVYEQYF. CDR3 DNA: TGTGCCAGCAGCCAAGGGGCTAGCGGGGGTGTATACGAGCAGTACTTC.

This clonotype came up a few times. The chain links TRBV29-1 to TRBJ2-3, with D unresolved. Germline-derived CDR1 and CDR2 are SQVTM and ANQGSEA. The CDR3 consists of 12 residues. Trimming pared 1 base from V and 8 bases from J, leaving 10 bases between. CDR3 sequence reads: CSVEGFVVTQYF. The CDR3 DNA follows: TGCAGCGTTGAAGGTTTCGTGGTTACGCAGTATTTT.

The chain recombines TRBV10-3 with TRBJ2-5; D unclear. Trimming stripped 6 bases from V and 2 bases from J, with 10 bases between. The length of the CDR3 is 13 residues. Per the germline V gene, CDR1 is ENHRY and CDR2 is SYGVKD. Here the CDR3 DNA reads TGTGCCATCAGCTCGCTGGGTCAAGAGACCCAGTACTTC. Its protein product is CAISSLGQETQYF.